The T cell receptor (beta chain) described here comes from a study of T cells in Graves' hyperthyroidism and ophthalmopathy. Study observations and caveats: Appearing also in blood were most of the thyroid clonotypes expanded above 0.001.

V gave up 4 bases and J gave up 7 bases; unmatched junction bases: 10. The CDR3 contains 15 residues. The germline CDR1 and CDR2 sequences are DFQATT and SNEGSKA (reference sequence). The sample holds a few counts of this clonotype. Its antigen is not known. Subjects with ophthalmopathy showed a Clinical Activity Score no lower than 3, a NOSPECS grade no lower than 4, and a duration shorter than 3 months. Investigators excluded patients with uncontrolled infection, other autoimmune disease, pregnancy or lactation. Researchers took RNA transcripts and amplified the TCR beta CDR3 regions from them. The HTBI primer set drove a first-round RT-PCR of the TCR CDR3. Using its own MiXCR run on the multiplex PCR reads, TCRdb lists one record per CDR3 protein. The sample has about 410,000 distinct CDR3 sequences, 13% to 15% seen once.

The sequence was collected from a woman under 40 with Graves' ophthalmopathy. Sequenced input: blood. The V and J genes are TRBV20-1 and TRBJ1-4; the match to TRBD1 covers 9 bases. CDR3 sequence (DNA): TGCAGTGCTAACCGGGACAGGGCCAAGGGTGAAAAACTGTTTTTT. Translation gives CSANRDRAKGEKLFF.